This T cell receptor (beta chain) was documented in a study of cytomegalovirus exposure and HLA in healthy donors. The wider study: Among around 170 million T cells, an earlier analysis found about 100 million unique TCR beta sequences. Findings of the study overall: The classifier reportedly diagnosed cytomegalovirus status with high sensitivity and specificity.

The CDR3 spans 15 residues. CDR1 is LGHNA, CDR2 YNFKEQ, per germline. V lost 0 bases and J lost 8, with 16 bases in between. Likely unrecorded immune exposures existed in these nominally healthy donors. A note on this clone: What it binds is unknown.

It was with 60 Vbeta and 13 Jbeta primers that the PCR ran. The assay was immunoSEQ multiplex PCR, and TCRdb's table has in-frame clones only and misses some. The table includes approximately 100,000 clones, around 76% detected once. This receptor was obtained from a middle-aged woman in good health and CMV-seropositive. The chain uses TRBV4-2 and TRBJ1-2; the D is unclear. Sequencing was done on a sample of PBMCs. The chain's CDR3 is CASSQELGGVVGYTF. Here the CDR3 DNA reads TGTGCCAGCAGCCAAGAGCTGGGTGGAGTGGTAGGCTACACCTTC.